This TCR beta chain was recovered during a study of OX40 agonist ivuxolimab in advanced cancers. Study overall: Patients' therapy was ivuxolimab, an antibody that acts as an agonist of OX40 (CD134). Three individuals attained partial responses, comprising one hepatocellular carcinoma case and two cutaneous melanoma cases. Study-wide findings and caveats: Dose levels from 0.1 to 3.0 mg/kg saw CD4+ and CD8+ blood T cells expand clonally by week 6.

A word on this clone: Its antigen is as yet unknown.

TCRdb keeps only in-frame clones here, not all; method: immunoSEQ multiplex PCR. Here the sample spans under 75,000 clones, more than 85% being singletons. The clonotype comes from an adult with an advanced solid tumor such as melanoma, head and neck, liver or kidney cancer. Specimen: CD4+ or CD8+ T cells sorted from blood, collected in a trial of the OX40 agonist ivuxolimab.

CDR3 protein: CASSQDQGQGRFYGYTF. The CDR3 coding sequence is TGCGCCAGCAGCCAAGATCAGGGGCAGGGCCGATTCTATGGCTACACCTTC. The chain uses TRBV4-1 and TRBJ1-2; D might be TRBD1 (6 bases). CDR1 MGHRA and CDR2 YSYEKL come from the germline V gene. The V and J ends lost 0 bases and 4 bases respectively, with 18 bases between them. The CDR3 length is 17 residues.